This T cell receptor beta chain came from a study of early T cells in non-severe SARS-CoV-2 infection. Study context: Unsorted whole blood bulk RNA was sequenced, with unpaired chains. Study results and limitations: Private and CD4 specificities were missed by VDJdb matching, skewed to anti-spike CD8.

Germline V gene sequence: CDR1 SGHAT, CDR2 FQNNGV. V dropped 2 bases and J dropped 3 bases, with 14 bases sitting between them. The CDR3 consists of 16 residues. This clonotype was observed at least ten times. Its antigen is undetermined. TCRdb analysed the 5' RACE reads with MiXCR anew, one entry per CDR3 protein. The sample has 55,000 to 80,000 distinct CDR3 sequences, around a tenth seen once. The source is an adult who was a healthcare worker with PCR-confirmed SARS-CoV-2 infection or an uninfected control (not recorded which). The material sequenced was whole blood. The chain joins TRBV11-2 to TRBJ2-1, with D hard to call. The CDR3 protein is CASSLRGGRDYNEQFF. The CDR3 DNA follows: TGTGCCAGCAGCTTACGAGGCGGACGAGACTACAATGAGCAGTTCTTC.